This TCR beta chain is drawn from a study of cytomegalovirus exposure and HLA in healthy donors. Assay used: immunoSEQ multiplex PCR; TCRdb lists only in-frame clones, some missing. The sample consists of about 180,000 clones, roughly nine tenths of them appearing once. This clone was seen a few times. The sequencing sample was made of PBMCs. The clonotype was recovered from a man younger than 35 in good health and CMV-seropositive.

CDR3 residues: CASSFDPGYGYTF. For the CDR3, the DNA is TGTGCCAGCAGTTTCGACCCAGGCTATGGCTACACCTTC. J is TRBJ1-2 and V is TRBV7-9; D is undetermined. V was clipped by 6 bases and J by 4 bases, with 12 bases between them. The CDR3 covers 13 residues. Per germline, CDR1 SEHNR and CDR2 FQNEAQ (reference sequence).